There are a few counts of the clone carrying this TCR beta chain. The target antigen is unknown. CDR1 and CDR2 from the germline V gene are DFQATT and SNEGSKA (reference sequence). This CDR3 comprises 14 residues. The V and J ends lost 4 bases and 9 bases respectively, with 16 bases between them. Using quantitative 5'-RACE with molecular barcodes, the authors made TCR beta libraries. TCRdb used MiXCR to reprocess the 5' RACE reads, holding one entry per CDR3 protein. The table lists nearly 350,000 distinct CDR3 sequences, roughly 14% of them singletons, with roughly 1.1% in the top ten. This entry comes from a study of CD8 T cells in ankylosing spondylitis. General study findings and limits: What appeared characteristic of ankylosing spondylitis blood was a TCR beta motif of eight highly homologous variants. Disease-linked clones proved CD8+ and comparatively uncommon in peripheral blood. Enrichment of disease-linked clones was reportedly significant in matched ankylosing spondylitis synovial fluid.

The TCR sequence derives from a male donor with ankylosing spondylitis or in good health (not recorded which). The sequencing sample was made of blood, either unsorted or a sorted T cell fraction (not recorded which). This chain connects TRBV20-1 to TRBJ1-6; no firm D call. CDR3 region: CSAMPAARGSPLHF. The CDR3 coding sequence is TGCAGTGCTATGCCAGCAGCCCGGGGTTCACCCCTCCACTTT.